This T cell receptor (beta chain) is from a study of blood T cell repertoires in COVID-19. About the research overall: Italy, Spain and the United States were the sources of the convalescent and acute COVID-19 samples. T cells, B-cell-depleted T cells, or PBMCs supplied cDNA or gDNA.

The V end was cut by 2 bases, the J end by 1 base, with 9 bases between. This CDR3 is 14 amino acids long. Germline CDR1 reads SGDLS; CDR2 reads YYNGEE. Per the original methods: Cell counts per sample came from amplifying reference gene primers. Sequencing used immunoSEQ multiplex PCR; TCRdb keeps in-frame clones, though not all of them. V and J calls and clone size follow that table, whereas D and trimming were derived from the DNA. Altogether around 120,000 clones are present, 78% being singletons, with the ten largest covering about 2.1%. The clonotype originates from a man in his sixties or seventies with acute or convalescent COVID-19. V and J are TRBV9 and TRBJ1-1; possible D gene TRBD1, 5 bases. The sequenced material came from peripheral blood. The CDR3: CASSVRTGNTEAFF. The CDR3 DNA reads TGTGCCAGCAGCGTCCGAACAGGGAACACTGAAGCTTTCTTT. Combining the CDR3 with reference TRBV9 and TRBJ1-1 gives the whole variable domain DSGVTQTPKHLITATGQRVTLRCSPRSGDLSVYWYQQSLDQGLQFLIQYYNGEERAKGNILERFSAQQFPDLHSELNLSSLELGDSALYFCASSVRTGNTEAFFGQGTRLTVV.